The 16 T cell receptor beta chains given below trace back to one sample, sequenced in a study of blood T cell repertoires in COVID-19. TCRdb's copy holds only in-frame clones and misses some; the assay was immunoSEQ multiplex PCR. In the table there are 310,000 or so clones, approximately 90% of which are singletons. The sample comprised PBMCs or T cells enriched from blood (not recorded which). The receptor source for this set is a woman aged 40-49 years who had recovered from COVID-19.

The rearrangement joins TRBV5-4 to TRBJ2-6; 7 bases align to TRBD1. The V gene's germline CDR1 is SGHNT and CDR2 YYREEE (reference sequence). V lost 5 bases and J lost 0; bases outside the gene matches: 2. This CDR3 comprises 15 residues. The CDR3 is CASRSGGSGANVLTF. The CDR3 DNA is TGTGCCAGCAGGTCAGGGGGCTCTGGGGCCAACGTCCTGACTTTC.

The chain carries TRBV19 and TRBJ1-4, with 8 bases that match TRBD1. The CDR3 is made up of 13 amino acids. J lost 5 bases, V lost 6 bases, and 2 bases had no gene match. Germline CDR1 LNHDA, CDR2 SQIVND (reference sequence). This chain's CDR3 is CASSRTGNEKLFF. The CDR3 bases are TGTGCCAGTAGCCGGACAGGGAATGAAAAACTGTTTTTT.

This clone was detected only a few times. The chain combines TRBV7-8 with TRBJ2-2; D might be TRBD1 (5 bases). This CDR3 contains 14 residues. CDR1 and CDR2 (germline): SGHVS, FQNEAQ. V was clipped by 2 bases and J by 1 base, with 5 bases between them. The DNA for the CDR3 is TGTGCCAGCAGCTTACAGGGGAACACCGGGGAGCTGTTTTTT. This codes for CASSLQGNTGELFF.

The gene calls are TRBV5-1 and TRBJ1-1; TRBD1 aligns across 9 bases. The V gene end was trimmed by 4 bases and the J gene end by 4 bases; junction bases not matched to a gene: 8. Germline values: CDR1 SGHRS, CDR2 YFSETQ. The CDR3 loop spans 15 amino acids. CDR3 DNA: TGCGCCAGCAGCGTCATGGGACAGGGAGGCACTGAAGCTTTCTTT. Translating it yields CASSVMGQGGTEAFF.

The rearrangement uses TRBV5-1 and TRBJ2-1, with D unresolved. Trimming pared 2 bases from V and 5 bases from J, leaving 2 bases between. Looked up from germline, CDR1 is SGHRS and CDR2 is YFSETQ. The CDR3 has 11 amino acids. The CDR3 sequence is CASSFNNEQFF. The CDR3 coding sequence is TGCGCCAGCAGCTTTAACAATGAGCAGTTCTTC.

The V and J genes are TRBV7-9 and TRBJ2-2; D remains unclear. V lost 5 bases and J lost 0, with 16 bases in between. CDR3 length equals 17 residues. The V gene's germline CDR1 is SEHNR and CDR2 FQNEAQ (reference sequence). The DNA for the CDR3 is TGTGCCAGCAGCCCAAGGTTCACTAATCCGAACACCGGGGAGCTGTTTTTT. Amino acid sequence: CASSPRFTNPNTGELFF.

This clone was observed once. This chain joins TRBV6-5 and TRBJ2-1; unclear D gene. Germline V gene data show CDR1 as MNHEY and CDR2 as SVGAGI. The length of the CDR3 is 11 residues. Trimming pared 4 bases from V and 9 bases from J, leaving 7 bases between. CDR3: CASSSFGEQFF. The DNA of the CDR3 is TGTGCCAGCAGTTCCTTCGGTGAGCAGTTCTTC.

The chain uses TRBV5-1 and TRBJ1-2; weak D call: TRBD1 (6 bases). Germline V CDR1 and CDR2: SGHRS, YFSETQ. This CDR3 region has 13 residues. Trimming removed 3 bases at V and 7 bases at J, with 13 bases between. As DNA, the CDR3 is TGCGCCAGCAGCTCAATTACAGGGACTGGCTACACCTTC. Residues: CASSSITGTGYTF.

In its sample, this clone was seen a few times. The CDR3 nucleotides read TGTGCCAGCAGCTCTTTTTACGAGCAGTACTTC. Protein product: CASSSFYEQYF. The chain links TRBV7-3 to TRBJ2-7; D remains unclear. This CDR3 spans 11 amino acids. V shed 4 bases and J shed 4 bases, with 5 bases lying between them. CDR1 is SGHTA, CDR2 FQGTGA, per germline.

The chain has TRBV5-1 and TRBJ2-5; D unclear. Germline V CDR1 and CDR2: SGHRS, YFSETQ. The CDR3 has 14 residues. The V gene lost 2 bases and the J gene lost 1 base, with 9 bases spanning the gap. The CDR3 coding sequence is TGCGCCAGCAGCTTTGGTCCCAGCCAAGAGACCCAGTACTTC. It is translated as CASSFGPSQETQYF.

V and J are TRBV7-3 and TRBJ2-1; D is perhaps TRBD1 (5 bases). The V gene lost 2 bases and the J gene lost 7 bases, with 15 bases spanning the gap. The CDR3 loop spans 15 amino acids. The germline gives CDR1 SGHTA, CDR2 FQGTGA. The CDR3 protein is CASSLGLPPGNEQFF. The CDR3, as DNA: TGTGCCAGCAGCTTAGGCCTCCCCCCAGGGAATGAGCAGTTCTTC.

V and J are TRBV7-2 and TRBJ1-2, with 12 bases fitting TRBD1. Germline values: CDR1 SGHTA, CDR2 FQGNSA. The CDR3 extends over 16 amino acids. J gave up 5 bases and V 3 bases, and 7 bases lay outside the gene matches. The CDR3 here is CASSLGQGAQGYGYTF. In nucleotides, the CDR3 is TGTGCCAGCAGCTTGGGACAGGGGGCGCAGGGGTATGGCTACACCTTC. Filled out from reference TRBV7-2 and TRBJ1-2, the complete variable domain reads GAGVSQSPSNKVTEKGKDVELRCDPISGHTALYWYRQSLGQGLEFLIYFQGNSAPDKSGLPSDRFSAERTGGSVSTLTIQRTQQEDSAVYLCASSLGQGAQGYGYTFGSGTRLTVV.

Concerning this clone itself: The junction and the germline gene differ at one end; a read error may be behind it. The rearrangement links TRBV10-3 to TRBJ2-1, with unresolved D. Germline CDR1 is ENHRY and CDR2 is SYGVKD. This CDR3 region has 12 residues. The CDR3 region is CAISESEIALVF. The DNA of the CDR3 is TGTGCCATCAGTGAGTCTGAAATAGCTCTGGTCTTC.

This rearrangement joins TRBV7-2 to TRBJ2-1; D uncertain. CDR3 length: 12 amino acids. CDR1 is SGHTA and CDR2 is FQGNSA in the germline V gene. V lost 1 base to trimming and J lost 11 bases, with 9 bases between them. In nucleotides, the CDR3 is TGTGCCAGCAGCTTAGGGCTTCCCCAGCAGTTCTTC. Translating gives CASSLGLPQQFF.

The V gene is TRBV30, the J gene TRBJ2-5; D is undetermined. The CDR3 consists of 11 residues. The ends were cut back, 6 bases at V and 3 bases at J, with 8 bases in the middle. CDR1 and CDR2 (germline): GTSNPN, SVGIG (reference sequence). The CDR3 loop is CACQVEETQYF. The CDR3 DNA sequence: TGTGCCTGCCAGGTCGAAGAGACCCAGTACTTC.

The rearrangement links TRBV10-3 to TRBJ1-4, with 8 positions matching TRBD1. The J segment lost 5 bases and the V segment lost 3 bases, leaving 5 bases of the junction unmatched. The CDR3 has 15 residues. In germline, CDR1 is ENHRY, CDR2 SYGVKD. CDR3 region: CAISEGTGTNEKLFF. CDR3 DNA sequence: TGTGCCATCAGTGAAGGGACAGGTACCAATGAAAAACTGTTTTTT.